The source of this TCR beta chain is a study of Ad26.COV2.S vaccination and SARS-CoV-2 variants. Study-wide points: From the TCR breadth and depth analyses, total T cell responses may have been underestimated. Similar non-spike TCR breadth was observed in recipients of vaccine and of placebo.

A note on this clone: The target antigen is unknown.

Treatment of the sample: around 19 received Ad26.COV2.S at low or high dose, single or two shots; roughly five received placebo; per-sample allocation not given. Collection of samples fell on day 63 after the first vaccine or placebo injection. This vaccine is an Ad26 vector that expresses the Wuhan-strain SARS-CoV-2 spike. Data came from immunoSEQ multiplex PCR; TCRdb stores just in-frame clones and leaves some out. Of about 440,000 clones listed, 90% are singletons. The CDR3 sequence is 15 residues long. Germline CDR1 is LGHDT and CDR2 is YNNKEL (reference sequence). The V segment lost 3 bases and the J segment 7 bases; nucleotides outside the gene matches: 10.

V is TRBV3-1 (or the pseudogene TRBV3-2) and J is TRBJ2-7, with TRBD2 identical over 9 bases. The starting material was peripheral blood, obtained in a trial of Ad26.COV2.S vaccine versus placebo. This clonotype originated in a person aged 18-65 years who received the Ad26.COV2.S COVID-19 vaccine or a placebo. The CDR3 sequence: CASSHLAGILREQYF. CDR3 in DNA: TGTGCCAGCAGCCACCTAGCGGGAATCTTACGTGAGCAGTACTTC.